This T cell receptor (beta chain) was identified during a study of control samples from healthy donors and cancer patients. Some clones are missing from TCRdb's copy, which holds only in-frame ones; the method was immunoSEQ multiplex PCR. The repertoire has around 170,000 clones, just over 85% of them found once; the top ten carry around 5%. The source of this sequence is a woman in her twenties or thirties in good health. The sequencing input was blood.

The CDR3 sequence is CASSLEAAANSPLHF. Written as DNA, the CDR3 is TGTGCCAGCAGCTTAGAGGCGGCAGCTAATTCACCCCTCCACTTT. V is TRBV11-2 and J is TRBJ1-6; D is ambiguous. V gave up 0 bases and J gave up 6 bases, with 9 bases separating them. The CDR3 sequence is 15 residues long. Germline CDR1 and CDR2: SGHAT and FQNNGV.